This TCR beta chain appears in the sequencing data of a study of blood T cell repertoires in COVID-19. Germline CDR1 and CDR2: SNHLY and FYNNEI. The CDR3 is made up of 14 amino acids. The V gene lost 8 bases and the J gene lost 6 bases, with 17 bases spanning the gap. In the authors' methods: Reference gene primer amplification gave estimated nucleated cell counts. Sequencing was performed with immunoSEQ multiplex PCR; in TCRdb, only in-frame clones are kept and a portion is missing. The V and J calls and clone size are taken from that table; D and trimming were inferred from the DNA. This table has around 260,000 clones, approximately 91% appearing once.

The source is a woman in her twenties or thirties with COVID-19, enrolled during active disease. The source material was peripheral blood. J is TRBJ2-1 and V is TRBV2; D gene uncertain. Here the CDR3 reads CASDGSQAPNEQFF. The CDR3 DNA is TGTGCCAGCGATGGATCCCAGGCTCCCAATGAGCAGTTCTTC.